One sample yielded the 28 T cell receptor beta chains listed below, sequenced in a study of Ad26.COV2.S vaccination and SARS-CoV-2 variants (dated by TCRdb to about 2021). In the paper's terms, the treatment or condition label means: approximately 18 received Ad26.COV2.S at low or high dose, single or two shots; several received placebo; per-sample allocation not given. For vaccine and placebo recipients, the sequenced repertoires came from samples collected on day 63 after the first injection. Libraries were prepared through the immunoSEQ multiplex PCR assay. TCRdb's version of the immuneACCESS table is confined to in-frame rearrangements and falls short of the full clone set. An unresolved V gene accounts for under half of the shortfall where checked; the remainder is of unknown origin. The sample table records more than 300,000 clones; 85% to 90% of these occur just once. Approximately 2% of the sample rests with the top ten.

The material sequenced was peripheral blood, taken in a trial of Ad26.COV2.S vaccine versus placebo. These receptors came from a person aged 18-65 years who received the Ad26.COV2.S COVID-19 vaccine or a placebo.

This chain links TRBV6-5 with TRBJ2-7, with 14 bases that match TRBD2. CDR3 length: 15 residues. The junction had 4 bases not matched to a gene; V was cut back by 5 bases and J by 4 bases. Looked up from germline, CDR1 is MNHEY and CDR2 is SVGAGI. The CDR3 loop reads CASSRTSGGLYEQYF. The CDR3 nucleotides read TGTGCCAGCAGTCGGACTAGCGGGGGGCTATACGAGCAGTACTTC.

For the CDR3, the DNA is TGTGCCAGCAGCTTGGGACAGGGGAACGAGGGAGCCAAAAACATTCAGTACTTC. Translated: CASSLGQGNEGAKNIQYF. The chain links TRBV5-8 to TRBJ2-4, with 8 bases that match TRBD1. CDR3 size: 18 residues. J lost 0 bases, V lost 0 bases, and 8 bases had no gene match. Germline lookup yields CDR1 SGHTS and CDR2 YDEGEE.

This chain links TRBV5-1 with TRBJ2-5; TRBD2 matches at 13 bases. Germline assignment: CDR1 SGHRS and CDR2 YFSETQ. The CDR3 is 18 residues long. Trimming removed 2 bases from V and 2 bases from J; junction bases left unmatched: 9. CDR3 region: CASSFFGGLAGSQETQYF. The CDR3 coding sequence is TGCGCCAGCAGCTTCTTTGGGGGACTAGCGGGATCTCAAGAGACCCAGTACTTC.

Points on this clone: The same CDR3 can be traced to other DNA sequences in this sample. This chain uses TRBV12-5 with TRBJ2-5; tentative D call: TRBD1 (7 bases). Germline V gene sequence: CDR1 LGHNT, CDR2 FRNRAP. Trimming stripped 3 bases from V and 5 bases from J, with 10 bases between. The CDR3 spans 13 residues. The CDR3 loop reads CASGFAGGETQYF. DNA for the CDR3: TGTGCTAGTGGTTTCGCAGGGGGGGAGACCCAGTACTTC.

The chain combines TRBV19 with TRBJ2-7; D gene uncertain. Looked up from germline, CDR1 is LNHDA and CDR2 is SQIVND (reference sequence). The CDR3 runs 15 residues. With 3 bases removed from V and 1 base from J, the gap between germline ends came to 13 bases. The CDR3 bases are TGTGCCAGTAGTATTTTGGAGTCAGGATCCTACGAGCAGTACTTC. It codes for CASSILESGSYEQYF.

The J gene is TRBJ2-5, the V gene TRBV5-1; the match to TRBD2 covers 12 bases. V lost 2 bases and J lost 1; bases outside the gene matches: 3. The CDR3 has 16 amino acids. CDR1 and CDR2 from the germline V gene are SGHRS and YFSETQ. The CDR3 sequence: CASSFSSGGAQETQYF. The CDR3 bases are TGCGCCAGCAGCTTCTCTAGCGGGGGGGCCCAAGAGACCCAGTACTTC.

The chain combines TRBV10-3 with TRBJ2-6; 14 nucleotides match TRBD2. CDR1 ENHRY and CDR2 SYGVKD come from the germline V gene. Trimming removed 6 bases from V and 2 bases from J; junction bases left unmatched: 15. This CDR3 is built from 21 residues. The CDR3 DNA follows: TGTGCCATCAGCAGCTCATTATGGGGACTAGCGGGGGTAACTGGGGCCAACGTCCTGACTTTC. Translating gives CAISSSLWGLAGVTGANVLTF.

This sequence joins TRBV4-3 and TRBJ1-4, with D perhaps TRBD1 (6 bases). The V end lost 5 bases, the J end lost 4 bases, and 17 bases lay between the germline ends. This CDR3 region has 16 residues. Germline V lookup: CDR1 LGHNA, CDR2 YSLEER. CDR3 loop: CASSFRLTGINEKLFF. CDR3 sequence (DNA): TGCGCCAGCAGCTTTCGATTGACAGGAATTAATGAAAAACTGTTTTTT.

This clone was seen a handful of times. A junction end diverges from the germline sequence, so it may reflect a read error. The genes are TRBV30 and TRBJ1-1; 8 bases line up with TRBD1. This CDR3 contains 13 residues. The germline gives CDR1 GTSNPN, CDR2 SVGIG (reference sequence). The CDR3 region has the DNA TGTGCCTGGGGCCGGGACAGGCCAACTCATAGGGTCTTT. Residues: CAWGRDRPTHRVF.

The chain carries TRBV2 and TRBJ1-6, with D tentatively TRBD1 (5 bases). V lost 5 bases and J 6 bases, leaving 11 bases between the germline ends. The CDR3 is 14 amino acids. Germline values: CDR1 SNHLY, CDR2 FYNNEI. The CDR3 DNA sequence: TGTGCCAGCAGTCCTCAGGGTCGTAATTCACCCCTCCACTTT. It encodes CASSPQGRNSPLHF.

This clone was observed a handful of times. The rearrangement uses TRBV19 and TRBJ1-2; D is unclear. Trimming shortened V by 8 bases and J by 0 bases, and 10 bases separated the two germline ends. The CDR3 extends over 13 amino acids. Germline CDR1 LNHDA, CDR2 SQIVND (reference sequence). CDR3 loop: CASSRGTNYGYTF. CDR3 DNA: TGTGCCAGTTCGCGGGGAACTAACTATGGCTACACCTTC.

The J gene is TRBJ1-4, the V gene TRBV20-1; D is unclear. Germline loops: CDR1 DFQATT, CDR2 SNEGSKA (reference sequence). Trimming removed 1 base from V and 8 bases from J, with 2 bases in between. This CDR3 has 10 residues. CDR3 DNA: TGCAGTGCTAGAGGAGAAAAACTGTTTTTT. This sequence encodes CSARGEKLFF.

The genes are TRBV4-1 and TRBJ2-3; TRBD1 aligns across 7 bases. With 0 bases clipped from V and 1 base from J, the junction kept 4 bases outside the gene matches. Germline CDR1 MGHRA, CDR2 YSYEKL. CDR3 size: 16 residues. The DNA of the CDR3 is TGCGCCAGCAGCCAAGATCCCGGACAGGGCACAGATACGCAGTATTTT. It specifies CASSQDPGQGTDTQYF.

The gene calls are TRBV7-8 and TRBJ2-7, with a tentative D call TRBD2 (5 bases). The germline V gene encodes CDR1 SGHVS and CDR2 FQNEAQ. The CDR3 consists of 15 residues. V was pared by 4 bases and J by 5 bases, with 18 bases between. CDR3 protein: CASSYPRPGSHEQYF. The CDR3 nucleotides are TGTGCCAGCAGCTACCCCCGGCCGGGATCCCACGAGCAGTACTTC.

The rearrangement joins TRBV2 to TRBJ2-1, with D perhaps given as TRBD1 or TRBD2 (6 bases each). This CDR3 is 16 amino acids long. V lost 6 bases, J lost 2 bases, and 17 bases lay in between. Germline CDR1 is SNHLY and CDR2 is FYNNEI. The CDR3 reads CASSQLPRGAYNEQFF. DNA for the CDR3: TGTGCCAGCAGCCAGTTGCCAAGGGGGGCCTACAATGAGCAGTTCTTC.

The genes are TRBV19 and TRBJ2-3; 10 bases are a match to TRBD2. The CDR3 has 17 residues. Germline assignment: CDR1 LNHDA and CDR2 SQIVND (reference sequence). V was clipped by 3 bases and J by 1 base; unmatched bases: 7. In nucleotides, the CDR3 is TGTGCCAGTAGTATTCGTCTGACTAGCGGGCGCACAGATACGCAGTATTTT. Amino acids: CASSIRLTSGRTDTQYF. Combining the CDR3 with reference TRBV19 and TRBJ2-3 gives the whole variable domain DGGITQSPKYLFRKEGQNVTLSCEQNLNHDAMYWYRQDPGQGLRLIYYSQIVNDFQKGDIAEGYSVSREKKESFPLTVTSAQKNPTAFYLCASSIRLTSGRTDTQYFGPGTRLTVL.

This clone was observed a handful of times. The chain has TRBV2 and TRBJ1-1; a possible D gene is TRBD1 (6 bases). CDR1 and CDR2 from the germline V gene are SNHLY and FYNNEI. V was trimmed by 5 bases and J by 5 bases, leaving 15 bases between them. The length of the CDR3 is 14 residues. The CDR3 spells CASSRTAPVTEAFF. In DNA form, the CDR3 reads TGTGCCAGCAGTCGGACAGCCCCAGTTACTGAAGCTTTCTTT.

This clone was counted once. The rearrangement joins TRBV20-1 to TRBJ2-1; D is uncertain. The CDR3 spans 11 residues. Germline lookup yields CDR1 DFQATT and CDR2 SNEGSKA (reference sequence). The V gene lost 7 bases and the J gene lost 15 bases, with 19 bases spanning the gap. The CDR3 DNA reads TGCAGTGTCGAAAGTGGTCCCAGCAGGTTCTTC. Protein sequence: CSVESGPSRFF.

This chain uses TRBV12-3 or TRBV12-4 with TRBJ2-7, with D perhaps given as TRBD1 or TRBD2 (5 bases each). Trimming took 6 bases from V and 7 from J, leaving 13 bases between them. The CDR3 consists of 12 residues. In DNA form, the CDR3 reads TGTGCCAGCAGCCACTCGGGGCTGGAGCAGTACTTC. Its protein product is CASSHSGLEQYF.

The chain combines TRBV5-1 with TRBJ2-5; D possibly matches TRBD1 or TRBD2 (5 bases each). Trimming stripped 3 bases from V and 5 bases from J, with 14 bases between. The CDR3 runs 14 residues. Germline CDR1 SGHRS, CDR2 YFSETQ. Here the CDR3 reads CASSSPIGEETQYF. CDR3 in DNA: TGCGCCAGCAGCTCTCCCATAGGGGAGGAGACCCAGTACTTC.

The V and J genes are TRBV11-2 and TRBJ2-3; 8 bases line up with TRBD1. The V gene end was trimmed by 1 base and the J gene end by 1 base; junction bases not matched to a gene: 7. Germline V lookup: CDR1 SGHAT, CDR2 FQNNGV. The CDR3 contains 17 residues. CDR3 DNA: TGTGCCAGCAGCTTAGGGCAGGGGGCTTGGGGCACAGATACGCAGTATTTT. This codes for CASSLGQGAWGTDTQYF. Full variable domain (outside the CDR3, taken from reference TRBV11-2 and TRBJ2-3): EAGVAQSPRYKIIEKRQSVAFWCNPISGHATLYWYQQILGQGPKLLIQFQNNGVVDDSQLPKDRFSAERLKGVDSTLKIQPAKLEDSAVYLCASSLGQGAWGTDTQYFGPGTRLTVL.

The chain uses TRBV30 and TRBJ1-2; D ambiguous. In germline, CDR1 is GTSNPN, CDR2 SVGIG (reference sequence). The CDR3 length is 13 residues. Trimming took off 0 bases at V and 8 bases at J, with 13 bases between the two ends. The DNA for the CDR3 is TGTGCCTGGAGTGTCGACGCAGGAGGCGGCTACACCTTC. Its translation: CAWSVDAGGGYTF.

V and J are TRBV7-2 and TRBJ2-1, with a tentative D call TRBD1 (7 bases). This CDR3 is built from 15 residues. V lost 3 bases and J 4 bases, leaving 13 bases between the germline ends. Germline V gene data show CDR1 as SGHTA and CDR2 as FQGNSA. This CDR3 reads CASSFRGAGYNEQFF. CDR3 bases: TGTGCCAGCAGCTTCAGGGGGGCGGGGTACAATGAGCAGTTCTTC.

This chain joins TRBV19 and TRBJ1-5; D gene uncertain. The germline V and J ends were trimmed by 0 bases and 4 bases, with 10 bases remaining between them. The CDR3 totals 15 residues. CDR1 and CDR2 from the germline V gene are LNHDA and SQIVND (reference sequence). The CDR3 DNA sequence: TGTGCCAGTAGTATAGATCGGGCAGGAAATCAGCCCCAGCATTTT. Translation: CASSIDRAGNQPQHF.

The chain joins TRBV27 to TRBJ1-3, with D perhaps matching TRBD1 (5 bases). V lost 4 bases, J lost 3 bases, and 13 bases lay in between. CDR1 is MNHEY, CDR2 SMNVEV, per germline (reference sequence). The CDR3 runs to 15 residues. In DNA form, the CDR3 reads TGTGCCAGCAGTTCGAGTGACAGAATTGGAAACACCATATATTTT. Its protein product is CASSSSDRIGNTIYF.

This chain joins TRBV7-6 and TRBJ1-2; D possibly corresponds to TRBD1 (6 bases). Trimming cost V 2 bases and J 4 bases, with 20 bases left between them. CDR1 is SGHVS and CDR2 is FNYEAQ in the germline V gene. The CDR3 totals 17 residues. For the CDR3, the DNA is TGTGCCAGCAGCTTAAATGGGGGCTGTACATGCCCCTATGGCTACACCTTC. Translation gives CASSLNGGCTCPYGYTF. Supplemented by reference TRBV7-6 and TRBJ1-2, the full variable domain reads GAGVSQSPRYKVTKRGQDVALRCDPISGHVSLYWYRQALGQGPEFLTYFNYEAQQDKSGLPNDRFSAERPEGSISTLTIQRTEQRDSAMYRCASSLNGGCTCPYGYTFGSGTRLTVV.

The chain has TRBV7-9 and TRBJ2-4; possibly TRBD2 for D (5 bases). The CDR3 is 14 residues long. The V end lost 1 base, the J end lost 5 bases, and 9 bases lay between the germline ends. The germline V gene has CDR1 SEHNR and CDR2 FQNEAQ (reference sequence). CDR3 protein: CASSLGMGENIQYF. The CDR3 DNA is TGTGCCAGCAGCTTAGGGATGGGAGAAAACATTCAGTACTTC.

This clone was counted many times. This chain uses TRBV6-2 or TRBV6-3 with TRBJ1-1, with D perhaps matching TRBD1 (5 bases). CDR1 MNHEY and CDR2 SVGEGT come from the germline V gene. Deletions cut 2 bases from V and 4 bases from J, with 11 bases between. CDR3 length: 14 residues. In nucleotides, the CDR3 is TGTGCCAGCAGTTACCTGGGCGGGGGCACTGAAGCTTTCTTT. This gives the protein CASSYLGGGTEAFF.